This T cell receptor beta chain was obtained from a study of blood T cell repertoires in COVID-19 (dated by TCRdb to the early 2020s). Context from the whole study: Samples from collaborators originated in the United States, Italy and Spain and spanned both the acute and convalescent phases of COVID-19. The repertoires were made available in a free public database intended to serve as a resource for research on the immune response to SARS-CoV-2. The samples were drawn from the first 160 participants of the ongoing ImmuneRACE study and from 950 to 1,500 subjects provided by 6 global collaborators. The material from the prospective study consisted of cDNA or gDNA derived from T cells, B-cell-depleted T cells, or PBMCs. The sample metadata nearly always contained a de-identified subject ID, COVID-19 status, age in years and sex. The dataset comprised deeply sampled blood TCRbeta repertoires from subjects exposed to, actively infected with, or recovered from COVID-19. Where available, HLA class I and class II types were taken from metadata supplied by the sample provider and were not determined by assay-based typing. Overall study outcomes, separate from this receptor: How much clinical and demographic metadata was included differed by source and by participant, and the metadata was provided uncurated.

About this clone itself: Its binding antigen is unknown. Per-base quality was not reported, and no clone a single base away is much larger than it.

TCRbeta CDR3 regions were amplified from genomic DNA by means of the immunoSEQ Assay, a bias-controlled multiplex PCR. Turning to the authors' computational methods: Within the assay, amplification of reference gene primers was used to estimate how many nucleated cells each sample contained. To quantify the absolute abundance of each unique TCRbeta CDR3 rearrangement, sequence reads were collapsed and filtered. For each sample, productive Simpson clonality was calculated as the square root of Simpson's diversity index over productive rearrangements. In TCRdb, the immuneACCESS table is reduced to in-frame sequences with V and J assigned. These tables do not hold every clone; where another copy was compared, an unresolved V gene accounts for under half, and the others remain unexplained. That table is the source of V, J and clone size, and D and trimming were worked out from the DNA. Within this sample are 350,000 to 400,000 clones, with 88% of them counted one time only. The ten largest clonotypes hold roughly 0.97% of the sample.

Deletion took 3 bases off V and 4 bases off J, with a span of 10 bases between the germline ends. The germline V gene (reference sequence) yields MNHEY for CDR1 and SMNVEV for CDR2. The CDR3 contains 13 residues, cysteine and phenylalanine counted. The entry retains the CDR3 DNA only, 39 bases that are in frame from base 1. In the prospective study, participants were roughly 18 to 100 years old, resided in under 30 geographic areas of the United States, and were enrolled through a virtual design. Cohort assignment in the prospective study relied on participant-reported clinical history from a screening survey and a study questionnaire. Each participant in the prospective study had whole blood, serum and a nasopharyngeal or oropharyngeal swab collected by mobile phlebotomists. Prospective study participants could optionally give additional blood draws and questionnaires over an approximately two-month period. Blood samples from the prospective study were shipped frozen or at room temperature prior to DNA extraction.

Sequenced input: PBMCs or T cells enriched from blood (not recorded which). The receptor was isolated from a woman under 40 with acute COVID-19. Recombination connected TRBV27 to TRBJ2-7; the D gene assignment is ambiguous. The nucleotide sequence reads as follows: TGTGCCAGCAGTTTTTCGAGGTATTACGAGCAGTACTTC. Its translation reads: CASSFSRYYEQYF.